Listed here is a single T cell receptor beta chain. Its antigen remains unidentified. An end of the junction differs from the germline gene, which may be a read error. This entry comes from a study of OX40 agonist ivuxolimab in advanced cancers. On the study more broadly: Six ivuxolimab dose levels, 0.01 to 10 mg/kg, were given intravenously every 2 weeks. Every patient in dose escalation had hepatocellular carcinoma, melanoma, renal cell or head and neck cancer.

This table comes from immunoSEQ multiplex PCR, and its TCRdb copy is limited to in-frame clones, with some not included. The sample records roughly 24,000 clones, approximately 83% being singletons. Germline V lookup: CDR1 SGHAT, CDR2 FQNNGV. The CDR3 is 13 residues long. Findings and limits, study-wide: In general, CD8+ T cells held more expanded clones than CD4+ did, on average.

Individuals having autoimmune disease history or systemic immunosuppression were not enrolled. Sequenced here: CD4+ or CD8+ T cells sorted from blood, sampled in a trial of the OX40 agonist ivuxolimab. The gene calls are TRBV11-2 and TRBJ2-7; 9 bases map to TRBD1. The TCR comes from an adult with an advanced solid tumor such as melanoma, head and neck, liver or kidney cancer. As DNA, the CDR3 is TGTGCCAGCAGCTTAGTCTTGGACAGGGGATCGGTCTTC. It translates to CASSLVLDRGSVF.